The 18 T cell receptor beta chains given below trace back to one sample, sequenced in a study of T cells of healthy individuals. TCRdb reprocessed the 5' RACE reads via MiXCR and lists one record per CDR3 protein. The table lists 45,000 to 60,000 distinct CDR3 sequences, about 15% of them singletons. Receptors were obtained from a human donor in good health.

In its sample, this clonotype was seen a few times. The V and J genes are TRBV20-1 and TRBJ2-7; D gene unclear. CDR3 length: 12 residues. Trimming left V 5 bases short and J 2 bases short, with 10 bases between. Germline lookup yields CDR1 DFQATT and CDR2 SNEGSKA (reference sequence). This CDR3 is CSAADRTYEQYF. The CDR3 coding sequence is TGCAGTGCTGCGGACCGCACCTACGAGCAGTACTTC.

CDR3 residues: CASSTRLDNEQFF. CDR3 DNA sequence: TGTGCCAGTAGTACCCGACTGGACAATGAGCAGTTCTTC. The V and J genes are TRBV19 and TRBJ2-1; D remains ambiguous. The CDR3 is 13 residues long. Deletions cut 4 bases from V and 5 bases from J, with 9 bases between. Germline CDR1 and CDR2: LNHDA and SQIVND (reference sequence). Full variable domain (remainder filled in from reference TRBV19 and TRBJ2-1): DGGITQSPKYLFRKEGQNVTLSCEQNLNHDAMYWYRQDPGQGLRLIYYSQIVNDFQKGDIAEGYSVSREKKESFPLTVTSAQKNPTAFYLCASSTRLDNEQFFGPGTRLTVL.

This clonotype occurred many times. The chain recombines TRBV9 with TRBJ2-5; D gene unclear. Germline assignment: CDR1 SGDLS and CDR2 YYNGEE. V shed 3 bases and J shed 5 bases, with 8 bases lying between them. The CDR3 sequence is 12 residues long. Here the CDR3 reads CASSATLETQYF. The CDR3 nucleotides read TGTGCCAGCAGCGCTACCCTGGAGACCCAGTACTTC.

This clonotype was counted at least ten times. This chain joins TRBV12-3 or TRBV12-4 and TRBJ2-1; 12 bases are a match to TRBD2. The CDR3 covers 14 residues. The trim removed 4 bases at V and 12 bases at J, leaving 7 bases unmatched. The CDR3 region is CASSWTSGARGQFF. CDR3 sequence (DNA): TGTGCCAGCAGTTGGACTAGCGGGGCCCGGGGGCAGTTCTTC.

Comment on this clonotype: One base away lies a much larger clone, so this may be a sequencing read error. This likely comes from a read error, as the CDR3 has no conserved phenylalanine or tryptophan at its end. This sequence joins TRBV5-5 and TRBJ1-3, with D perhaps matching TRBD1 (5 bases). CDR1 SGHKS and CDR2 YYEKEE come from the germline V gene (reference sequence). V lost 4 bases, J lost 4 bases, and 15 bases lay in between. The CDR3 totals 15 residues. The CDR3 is CASSTLPGDGNTIYY. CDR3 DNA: TGTGCCAGCAGCACCCTCCCGGGGGACGGAAACACCATATATTAT.

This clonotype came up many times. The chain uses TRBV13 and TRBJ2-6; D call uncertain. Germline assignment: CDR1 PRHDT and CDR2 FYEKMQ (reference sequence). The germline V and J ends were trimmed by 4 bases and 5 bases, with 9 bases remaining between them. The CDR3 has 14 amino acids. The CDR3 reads CASSSRLRANVLTF. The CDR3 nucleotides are TGTGCCAGCAGCTCACGCCTCCGGGCCAACGTCCTGACTTTC. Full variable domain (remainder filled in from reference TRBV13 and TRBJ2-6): AAGVIQSPRHLIKEKRETATLKCYPIPRHDTVYWYQQGPGQDPQFLISFYEKMQSDKGSIPDRFSAQQFSDYHSELNMSSLELGDSALYFCASSSRLRANVLTFGAGSRLTVL.

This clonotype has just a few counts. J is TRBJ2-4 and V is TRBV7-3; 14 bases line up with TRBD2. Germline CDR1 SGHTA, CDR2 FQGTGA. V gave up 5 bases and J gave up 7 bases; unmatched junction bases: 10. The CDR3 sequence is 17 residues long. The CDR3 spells CASSPRLAGGPGNIQYF. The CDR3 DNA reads TGTGCCAGCAGCCCTCGACTAGCGGGGGGGCCCGGGAACATTCAGTACTTC.

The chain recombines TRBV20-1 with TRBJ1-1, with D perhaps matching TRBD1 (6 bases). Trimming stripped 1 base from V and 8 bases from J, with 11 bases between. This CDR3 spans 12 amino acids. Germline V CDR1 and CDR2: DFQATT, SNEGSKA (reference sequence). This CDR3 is CSARVGGPEAFF. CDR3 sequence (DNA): TGCAGTGCTAGAGTCGGGGGCCCGGAAGCTTTCTTT.

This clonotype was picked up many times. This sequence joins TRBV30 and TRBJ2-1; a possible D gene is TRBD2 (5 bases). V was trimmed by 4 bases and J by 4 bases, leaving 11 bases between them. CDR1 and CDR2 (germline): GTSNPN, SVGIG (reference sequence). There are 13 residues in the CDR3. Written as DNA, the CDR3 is TGTGCCTGGAAGCGGCCCGGATACAATGAGCAGTTCTTC. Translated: CAWKRPGYNEQFF.

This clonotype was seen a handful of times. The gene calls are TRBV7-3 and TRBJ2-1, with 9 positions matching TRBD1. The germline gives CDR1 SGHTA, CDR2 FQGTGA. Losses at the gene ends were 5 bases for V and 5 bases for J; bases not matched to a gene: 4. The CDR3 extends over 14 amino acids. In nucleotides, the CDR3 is TGTGCCAGCAGCCATGGGACAGGGAACAATGAGCAGTTCTTC. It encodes CASSHGTGNNEQFF. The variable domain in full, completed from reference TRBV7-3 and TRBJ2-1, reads GAGVSQTPSNKVTEKGKYVELRCDPISGHTALYWYRQSLGQGPEFLIYFQGTGAADDSGLPNDRFFAVRPEGSVSTLKIQRTERGDSAVYLCASSHGTGNNEQFFGPGTRLTVL.

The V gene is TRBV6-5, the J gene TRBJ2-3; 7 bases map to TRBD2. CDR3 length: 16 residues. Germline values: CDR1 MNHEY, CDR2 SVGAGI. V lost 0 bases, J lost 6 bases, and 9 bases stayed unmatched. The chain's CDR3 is CASSYSEATSADTQYF. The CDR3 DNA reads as TGTGCCAGCAGTTACTCCGAGGCCACTAGCGCCGATACGCAGTATTTT.

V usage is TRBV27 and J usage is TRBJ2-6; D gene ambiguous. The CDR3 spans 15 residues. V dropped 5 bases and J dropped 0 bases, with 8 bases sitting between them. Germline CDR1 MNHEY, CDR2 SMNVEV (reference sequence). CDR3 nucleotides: TGTGCCAGCAGTCCGCCACTCTCTGGGGCCAACGTCCTGACTTTC. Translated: CASSPPLSGANVLTF. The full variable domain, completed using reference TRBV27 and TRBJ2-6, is EAQVTQNPRYLITVTGKKLTVTCSQNMNHEYMSWYRQDPGLGLRQIYYSMNVEVTDKGDVPEGYKVSRKEKRNFPLILESPSPNQTSLYFCASSPPLSGANVLTFGAGSRLTVL.

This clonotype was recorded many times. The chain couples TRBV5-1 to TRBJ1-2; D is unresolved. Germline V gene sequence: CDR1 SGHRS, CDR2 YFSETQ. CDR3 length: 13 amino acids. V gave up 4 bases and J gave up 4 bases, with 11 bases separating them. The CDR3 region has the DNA TGCGCCAGCAGCCCCGGGGAGTCCTATGGCTACACCTTC. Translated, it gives CASSPGESYGYTF.

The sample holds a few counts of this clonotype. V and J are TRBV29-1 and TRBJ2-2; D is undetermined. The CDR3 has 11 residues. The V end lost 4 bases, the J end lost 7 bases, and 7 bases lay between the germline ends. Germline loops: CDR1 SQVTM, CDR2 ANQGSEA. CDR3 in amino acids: CSVGVDGELFF. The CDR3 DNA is TGCAGCGTTGGTGTGGACGGGGAGCTGTTTTTT.

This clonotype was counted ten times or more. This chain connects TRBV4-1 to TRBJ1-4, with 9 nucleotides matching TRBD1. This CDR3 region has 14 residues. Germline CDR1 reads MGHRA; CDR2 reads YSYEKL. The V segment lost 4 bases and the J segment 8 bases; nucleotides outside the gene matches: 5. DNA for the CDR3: TGCGCCAGCAGCCTGGGACAGGGAGGGGAAAAACTGTTTTTT. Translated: CASSLGQGGEKLFF.

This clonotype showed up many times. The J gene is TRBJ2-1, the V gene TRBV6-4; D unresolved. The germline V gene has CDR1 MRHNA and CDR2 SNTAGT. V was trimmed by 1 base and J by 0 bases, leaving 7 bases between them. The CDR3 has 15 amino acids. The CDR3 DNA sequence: TGTGCCAGCAGTGACTGGTCGGGCTCCTACAATGAGCAGTTCTTC. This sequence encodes CASSDWSGSYNEQFF.

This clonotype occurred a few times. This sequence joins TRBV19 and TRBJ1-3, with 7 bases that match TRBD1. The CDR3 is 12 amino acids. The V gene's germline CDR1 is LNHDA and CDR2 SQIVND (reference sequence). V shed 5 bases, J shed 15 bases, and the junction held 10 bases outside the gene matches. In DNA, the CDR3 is TGTGCCAGTAGTCTTTCGGACAGGATCCCATATTTT. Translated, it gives CASSLSDRIPYF.

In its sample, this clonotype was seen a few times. The CDR3 region has the DNA TGTGCCAGCAGTTTATCTGTTCTAGACTACCAAGAGACCCAGTACTTC. Encoded protein: CASSLSVLDYQETQYF. V and J are TRBV28 and TRBJ2-5; no definite D call. The CDR3 has 16 residues. V shed 1 base and J shed 0 bases, with 12 bases lying between them. Looked up from germline, CDR1 is MDHEN and CDR2 is SYDVKM.